This TCR beta chain was observed in a study of blood T cell repertoires in COVID-19 (dated by TCRdb to about 2020). About the full investigation: The collaborator samples originated in the United States, Italy and Spain and spanned the acute and convalescent phases of COVID-19. The material from the prospective study consisted of cDNA or gDNA derived from T cells, B-cell-depleted T cells, or PBMCs. Deeply sampled blood TCRbeta repertoires from subjects exposed to, actively infected with, or recovered from COVID-19 were included in the dataset. The repertoires were released in a freely available public database intended as a resource for research on the immune response to SARS-CoV-2. The samples were drawn from two sources: the first 160 participants of the ongoing ImmuneRACE study, and about 1,300 subjects contributed by 6 global collaborators. Nearly every sample came with metadata listing a de-identified subject ID, COVID-19 status, age in years and sex. Where available, HLA class I and class II types were taken from metadata supplied by the sample provider and were not determined by assay-based typing.

What the research found in general, with its limitations: The quantity of clinical and demographic metadata differed by source and by participant and was supplied without curation.

In the prospective study, participants were roughly 18 to 89 years old, resided in fewer than 25 geographic areas of the United States, and were enrolled through a virtual design. In the prospective study, participants were assigned to cohorts based on the clinical history participants reported in a screening survey and a study questionnaire. ImmuneRACE Cohort 3 recovered participants were defined by two consecutive negative NP/OP PCR tests, healthcare professional clearance, or symptom resolution. In the prospective study, mobile phlebotomists collected whole blood, serum and a nasopharyngeal or oropharyngeal swab from each participant. Additional blood draws and questionnaires over an approximately 2-month period could optionally be provided by prospective study participants. Before DNA extraction, prospective study blood samples were shipped either frozen or at room temperature. The CDR3 measures 16 amino acids from cysteine to phenylalanine. Only CDR3 DNA is held: 48 bases, read in frame from base 1. Relative to germline, V is 3 bases shorter and J is 2 bases shorter, with 14 bases between their ends. The germline V gene supplies CDR1 SGDLS and CDR2 YYNGEE.

The immunoSEQ Assay, a bias-controlled multiplex PCR, was used to amplify TCRbeta CDR3 regions from genomic DNA. Turning to the authors' computational methods: The number of nucleated cells in each sample was estimated from the amplification of reference gene primers within the assay. To quantify the absolute abundance of each unique TCRbeta CDR3 rearrangement, sequence reads were collapsed and filtered. Productive Simpson clonality was computed per sample as the square root of Simpson's diversity index over productive rearrangements. Not all clones reach the TCRdb copy of this immuneACCESS table, which keeps in-frame sequences only. Checked studies attribute under half of the gap to unresolved V genes and leave the rest unexplained. The V and J calls and clone size are taken from that table; D and trimming were inferred from the DNA. In this sample the table shows over 250,000 clones, around nine tenths of which occur a single time. Under 2.5% of the sample rests with the top ten.

As regards this clone: Its cognate antigen has yet to be identified. Base qualities were left out, and no much larger clone turns up one base away.

The V and J segments used are TRBV9 and TRBJ2-2; a weak D assignment points to TRBD1 (6 bases agree). The TCR originated in a woman in her sixties or seventies who had recovered from COVID-19. The sequenced material came from PBMCs or T cells enriched from blood (not recorded which). The DNA is as follows: TGTGCCAGCAGCGCCCCGACAGGACTTAACACCGGGGAGCTGTTTTTT. The resulting protein is CASSAPTGLNTGELFF.